The 30 T cell receptor beta chains in this list originate from one sample, sequenced in a study of cytomegalovirus exposure and HLA in healthy donors. Amplification used 60 Vbeta primers and 13 Jbeta primers. Generated by immunoSEQ multiplex PCR, the TCRdb table keeps only in-frame clones and is missing some. The sample holds under 200,000 clones, approximately 80% seen once. Sequencing was done on a sample of PBMCs. These receptors all come from a woman aged 50 to 65 in good health and CMV-seronegative.

The chain couples TRBV19 to TRBJ2-2; TRBD2 might be the D (6 bases). Germline-derived CDR1 and CDR2 are LNHDA and SQIVND (reference sequence). This CDR3 has 13 residues. Trimming took off 0 bases at V and 8 bases at J, with 7 bases between the two ends. The CDR3, as DNA: TGTGCCAGTAGTATAGATCGGGGGGGGGAGCTGTTTTTT. It is translated as CASSIDRGGELFF.

This sequence joins TRBV7-3 and TRBJ2-7; 9 bases match TRBD1. J gave up 6 bases and V 1 base, and 7 bases lay outside the gene matches. CDR1 and CDR2 (germline): SGHTA, FQGTGA. CDR3 size: 15 residues. CDR3 DNA: TGTGCCAGCAGCTTAATGGGACAGGGTAATTTCGAGCAGTACTTC. Protein: CASSLMGQGNFEQYF.

The chain links TRBV11-2 to TRBJ2-3; D may be TRBD1 (6 bases). Trimming stripped 0 bases from V and 3 bases from J, with 13 bases between. Germline-derived CDR1 and CDR2 are SGHAT and FQNNGV. CDR3 length: 16 amino acids. CDR3 nucleotides: TGTGCCAGCAGCTTAGAACTCCGGACAGAAACAGATACGCAGTATTTT. It yields the protein CASSLELRTETDTQYF. The full variable domain, with the rest looked up from reference TRBV11-2 and TRBJ2-3, is EAGVAQSPRYKIIEKRQSVAFWCNPISGHATLYWYQQILGQGPKLLIQFQNNGVVDDSQLPKDRFSAERLKGVDSTLKIQPAKLEDSAVYLCASSLELRTETDTQYFGPGTRLTVL.

This chain connects TRBV5-1 to TRBJ2-7; D possibly corresponds to TRBD1 (6 bases). Germline CDR1 SGHRS, CDR2 YFSETQ. CDR3 length equals 14 residues. Between the trimmed V and J ends, which lost 4 bases and 3 bases, there was a span of 14 bases. CDR3: CASSQQGRVYEQYF. CDR3 coding DNA: TGCGCCAGCAGCCAACAGGGCCGAGTCTACGAGCAGTACTTC. Variable domain in full (rest from reference TRBV5-1 and TRBJ2-7): KAGVTQTPRYLIKTRGQQVTLSCSPISGHRSVSWYQQTPGQGLQFLFEYFSETQRNKGNFPGRFSGRQFSNSRSEMNVSTLELGDSALYLCASSQQGRVYEQYFGPGTRLTVT.

V gene TRBV4-1 combines with J gene TRBJ2-5; TRBD2 aligns across 11 bases. The CDR3 is 16 amino acids. Germline CDR1 MGHRA, CDR2 YSYEKL. V gave up 3 bases and J gave up 5 bases; unmatched junction bases: 8. The chain's CDR3 is CASSHIVAGGSETQYF. DNA for the CDR3: TGCGCCAGCAGCCATATTGTAGCGGGAGGGTCCGAGACCCAGTACTTC.

CDR3 amino acids: CASSAGLAGDIQYF. CDR3 DNA: TGTGCCAGCAGCGCCGGACTAGCGGGAGACATTCAGTACTTC. This rearrangement joins TRBV9 to TRBJ2-4; 13 positions agree with TRBD2. The CDR3 loop spans 14 amino acids. V lost 3 bases and J lost 8; bases outside the gene matches: 2. CDR1 and CDR2 (germline): SGDLS, YYNGEE.

The rearrangement uses TRBV5-1 and TRBJ1-5, with unresolved D. Trimming removed 3 bases at V and 2 bases at J, with 9 bases between. Germline assignment: CDR1 SGHRS and CDR2 YFSETQ. The CDR3 is 14 amino acids. This CDR3 is CASSYEGGNQPQHF. The CDR3 bases are TGCGCCAGCAGCTATGAGGGTGGCAATCAGCCCCAGCATTTT.

There are a few counts of this clone. The chain joins TRBV28 to TRBJ1-5; a possible D gene is TRBD1 (6 bases). The germline V gene encodes CDR1 MDHEN and CDR2 SYDVKM. The CDR3 is 16 amino acids. Trimming removed 6 bases from V and 3 bases from J, with 18 bases in between. CDR3 protein: CASSRMGGRNNQPQHF. The CDR3, as DNA: TGTGCCAGCAGCCGCATGGGGGGGCGGAACAATCAGCCCCAGCATTTT.

V is TRBV5-1 and J is TRBJ2-3, with 7 bases aligning to TRBD2. Trimming removed 1 base from V and 0 bases from J; junction bases left unmatched: 2. The CDR3 is 15 residues long. Germline assignment: CDR1 SGHRS and CDR2 YFSETQ. This CDR3 is CASSLTSASTDTQYF. DNA of the CDR3: TGCGCCAGCAGCTTGACTAGCGCAAGCACAGATACGCAGTATTTT.

This clone has just one count. CDR3 bases: TGTGCCAGCAGCTTAGGTCCAGGTCGGGCTAGCTCCTACGAGCAGTACTTC. Amino acid sequence: CASSLGPGRASSYEQYF. This chain uses TRBV7-6 with TRBJ2-5, with D unclear. The J call could be wrong; TRBJ2-7 is a better fit for the DNA end. The CDR3 runs to 17 residues. In germline, CDR1 is SGHVS, CDR2 FNYEAQ.

The rearrangement joins TRBV15 to TRBJ1-6; TRBD1 agrees at 9 bases. CDR3 length equals 15 residues. The trim removed 0 bases at V and 9 bases at J, leaving 3 bases unmatched. Germline V gives CDR1 LNHNV, CDR2 YYDKDF (reference sequence). CDR3 protein: CATSRDGTGPSPLHF. CDR3 DNA sequence: TGTGCCACCAGCAGAGACGGGACAGGGCCTTCACCCCTCCACTTT. Together with reference TRBV15 and TRBJ1-6, the CDR3 gives the full variable domain: DAMVIQNPRYQVTQFGKPVTLSCSQTLNHNVMYWYQQKSSQAPKLLFHYYDKDFNNEADTPDNFQSRRPNTSFCFLDIRSPGLGDTAMYLCATSRDGTGPSPLHFGNGTRLTVT.

The table lists this clone with a count of one. This chain links TRBV4-3 with TRBJ1-6; 9 bases are shared with TRBD1. J gave up 9 bases and V 4 bases, and 4 bases lay outside the gene matches. Germline CDR1 LGHNA, CDR2 YSLEER. The CDR3 spans 14 residues. The CDR3 sequence: CASSRDREGSPLHF. The DNA of the CDR3 is TGCGCCAGCAGCCGGGACAGGGAGGGTTCACCCCTCCACTTT.

The rearrangement joins TRBV28 to TRBJ2-5; D is undetermined. The CDR3 is 14 amino acids. The V and J ends lost 5 bases and 1 base respectively, with 11 bases between them. The V gene's germline CDR1 is MDHEN and CDR2 SYDVKM. The CDR3 coding sequence is TGTGCCAGCAGTAGTCACAGTGTCCAAGAGACCCAGTACTTC. It yields the protein CASSSHSVQETQYF.

V is TRBV7-9 and J is TRBJ2-5; 7 bases align to TRBD1. Germline CDR1 SEHNR, CDR2 FQNEAQ (reference sequence). CDR3 length equals 16 residues. The J segment lost 5 bases and the V segment lost 0 bases, leaving 9 bases of the junction unmatched. CDR3 in amino acids: CASSLAGAGGRETQYF. The CDR3 DNA is TGTGCCAGCAGCTTAGCGGGAGCAGGGGGTCGGGAGACCCAGTACTTC.

The chain joins TRBV28 to TRBJ1-4; 9 nucleotides agree with TRBD1. Germline CDR1 is MDHEN and CDR2 is SYDVKM. After removal of 8 bases from V and 8 bases from J, the junction contained 9 bases not matched to a gene. CDR3 length: 14 residues. The CDR3 sequence: CASVSGTGLEKLFF. The CDR3 DNA sequence: TGTGCCAGCGTTTCTGGGACAGGGTTGGAAAAACTGTTTTTT.

This clone was detected only a few times. The chain recombines TRBV2 with TRBJ1-4; 7 bases are a match to TRBD1. V dropped 9 bases and J dropped 0; count of bases not matched to a gene: 7. Germline V lookup: CDR1 SNHLY, CDR2 FYNNEI. CDR3 size: 15 residues. DNA for the CDR3: TGTGCCAGTAGGGACAGAAGATCAACTAATGAAAAACTGTTTTTT. This translates into CASRDRRSTNEKLFF.

The chain is built from TRBV18 and TRBJ2-3; D may be TRBD1 (5 bases). V lost 3 bases and J 6 bases, leaving 13 bases between the germline ends. CDR1 is KGHSH and CDR2 is LQKENI in the germline V gene. This CDR3 contains 14 residues. The CDR3: CASSPTFRVDTQYF. In DNA, the CDR3 is TGTGCCAGCTCACCGACCTTCAGGGTGGATACGCAGTATTTT.

This sequence joins TRBV7-6 and TRBJ2-1; TRBD2 matches at 9 bases. The CDR3 consists of 16 residues. J lost 7 bases, V lost 5 bases, and 12 bases had no gene match. Germline V gene data show CDR1 as SGHVS and CDR2 as FNYEAQ. CDR3 protein: CASSQLFGGRGNEQFF. CDR3 coding DNA: TGTGCCAGCAGCCAACTCTTCGGCGGGAGGGGGAATGAGCAGTTCTTC.

This clone was detected only once. This chain uses TRBV27 with TRBJ2-7; 7 bases match TRBD1. Germline values: CDR1 MNHEY, CDR2 SMNVEV (reference sequence). V was pared by 2 bases and J by 7 bases, with 5 bases of the junction left unmatched. The CDR3 loop spans 13 amino acids. The CDR3 sequence: CASSLRGPEEQYF. CDR3 nucleotides: TGTGCCAGCAGTTTAAGGGGGCCAGAAGAGCAGTACTTC.

J is TRBJ2-7 and V is TRBV5-1, with TRBD2 matching over 12 bases. This CDR3 is built from 15 residues. V shed 4 bases and J 7 bases; nucleotides not matched to a gene: 9. The V gene's germline CDR1 is SGHRS and CDR2 YFSETQ. The CDR3 DNA follows: TGCGCCAGCAGCATGAAGACTAGCGGGGGTGGGGAGCAGTACTTC. Translation gives CASSMKTSGGGEQYF. The variable domain in full, with the rest retrieved from reference TRBV5-1 and TRBJ2-7, is KAGVTQTPRYLIKTRGQQVTLSCSPISGHRSVSWYQQTPGQGLQFLFEYFSETQRNKGNFPGRFSGRQFSNSRSEMNVSTLELGDSALYLCASSMKTSGGGEQYFGPGTRLTVT.

This clone was seen only once. V and J are TRBV30 and TRBJ1-1; TRBD1 aligns across 7 bases. V lost 0 bases to trimming and J lost 4 bases; unmatched junction nucleotides: 2. The CDR3 covers 13 residues. CDR1 is GTSNPN and CDR2 is SVGIG in the germline V gene (reference sequence). The CDR3 loop reads CAWSVGTVTEAFF. CDR3 DNA sequence: TGTGCCTGGAGTGTTGGGACAGTCACTGAAGCTTTCTTT.

The CDR3 DNA is TGCGCCAGCAGCTTGAATGGCAACCCTAACTATGGCTACACCTTC. Translated: CASSLNGNPNYGYTF. The chain recombines TRBV5-1 with TRBJ1-2; no clear D gene. The V gene lost 1 base and the J gene lost 0 bases, with 10 bases spanning the gap. CDR3 length: 15 amino acids. In germline, CDR1 is SGHRS, CDR2 YFSETQ. Full variable domain (remainder filled in from reference TRBV5-1 and TRBJ1-2): KAGVTQTPRYLIKTRGQQVTLSCSPISGHRSVSWYQQTPGQGLQFLFEYFSETQRNKGNFPGRFSGRQFSNSRSEMNVSTLELGDSALYLCASSLNGNPNYGYTFGSGTRLTVV.

This chain joins TRBV7-9 and TRBJ2-5, with D perhaps TRBD2 (6 bases). The better agreement between TRBJ2-7 and the DNA end casts doubt on the J call. The CDR3 is 12 amino acids. Germline V CDR1 and CDR2: SEHNR, FQNEAQ (reference sequence). DNA of the CDR3: TGTGCCAGCAGCGGGGGGTTCTACGAGCAGTACTTC. Its translation: CASSGGFYEQYF.

In DNA form, the CDR3 reads TGTGCCAGCTCACTACAACAGGGGCAGGGAGAGACCCAGTACTTC. Amino acids: CASSLQQGQGETQYF. This chain joins TRBV18 and TRBJ2-5; TRBD1 agrees at 7 bases. This CDR3 is 15 amino acids long. CDR1 and CDR2 from the germline V gene are KGHSH and LQKENI. Unmatched junction bases numbered 9, after V lost 4 bases and J lost 4 bases.

This chain links TRBV5-1 with TRBJ1-5; D is uncertain. CDR1 and CDR2 (germline): SGHRS, YFSETQ. The V end was cut by 1 base, the J end by 7 bases, with 9 bases between. The CDR3 spans 13 residues. The CDR3 is CASSLSSGQPQHF. CDR3 sequence (DNA): TGCGCCAGCAGCTTGAGTTCGGGGCAGCCCCAGCATTTT.

V and J are TRBV6-4 and TRBJ1-4; D uncertain. Germline CDR1 reads MRHNA; CDR2 reads SNTAGT. V lost 10 bases to trimming and J lost 6 bases, with 24 bases between them. CDR3 length equals 16 residues. CDR3 amino acids: CATPGREKQPHEKLFF. The CDR3 nucleotides read TGTGCCACCCCAGGAAGGGAGAAACAACCTCATGAAAAACTGTTTTTT.

This clone was counted a few times. The genes are TRBV7-9 and TRBJ1-3, with 8 bases identical to TRBD1. The CDR3 loop spans 15 amino acids. The V segment lost 5 bases and the J segment 4 bases; nucleotides outside the gene matches: 7. Germline assignment: CDR1 SEHNR and CDR2 FQNEAQ (reference sequence). In DNA, the CDR3 is TGTGCCAGCAGCCTAACAGGGGGTGACGGAAACACCATATATTTT. It yields the protein CASSLTGGDGNTIYF.

In regard to this clone: The junction differs from germline at one of its ends, possibly a read error. V is TRBV9 and J is TRBJ2-7; a possible D gene is TRBD2 (6 bases). The CDR3 consists of 15 residues. Germline V CDR1 and CDR2: SGDLS, YYNGEE. The CDR3: CPGVNKPIPSYEQYF. CDR3 in DNA: TGCCCGGGGGTAAACAAGCCTATCCCCTCCTACGAGCAGTACTTC.

The CDR3 here is CSVRTGTGGLEQYF. The CDR3 nucleotides read TGCAGCGTTCGAACCGGGACAGGGGGTCTCGAGCAGTACTTC. The chain employs TRBV29-1 and TRBJ2-7, with 11 bases identical to TRBD1. CDR1 and CDR2 (germline): SQVTM, ANQGSEA. V was pared by 5 bases and J by 6 bases, with 9 bases of the junction left unmatched. This CDR3 has 14 amino acids.

This sequence joins TRBV6-5 and TRBJ1-1; TRBD1 agrees at 7 bases. Germline lookup yields CDR1 MNHEY and CDR2 SVGAGI. CDR3 length: 11 residues. J was trimmed by 7 bases and V by 6 bases; bases with no gene match: 2. DNA for the CDR3: TGTGCCAGCAGAAACAGGGGTGAAGCTTTCTTT. It codes for CASRNRGEAFF.